Listed here are 26 T cell receptor beta chains from one sample, sequenced in a study of blood T cells in healthy people across ages. Through a sample-barcoded 5' primer and a J-beta primer mix, a second PCR was run for roughly 7 to 12 cycles. TCRdb independently ran MiXCR on the 5' RACE reads; one entry per CDR3 protein. This table holds 550,000 to 800,000 distinct CDR3 sequences, approximately 31% found once. The sequencing input was blood. These TCRs come from a woman aged 80 or over in good health.

This chain uses TRBV7-2 with TRBJ1-2; D call uncertain. CDR3 size: 12 residues. Germline V CDR1 and CDR2: SGHTA, FQGNSA. Between the trimmed V and J ends, which lost 5 bases and 7 bases, there was a span of 11 bases. CDR3 coding DNA: TGTGCCAGCAGCCCGCCCCCCCCTGGCTACACCTTC. It is translated as CASSPPPPGYTF.

This clonotype was seen ten or more times. V is TRBV20-1 and J is TRBJ1-5; D is ambiguous. The CDR3 totals 15 residues. Trimming took off 4 bases at V and 4 bases at J, with 17 bases between the two ends. Germline V gene data show CDR1 as DFQATT and CDR2 as SNEGSKA (reference sequence). The DNA of the CDR3 is TGCAGTGCTAATAAAAGGGAGACGGGGAATCAGCCCCAGCATTTT. Its translation is CSANKRETGNQPQHF.

The V and J genes are TRBV30 and TRBJ2-1, with D hard to call. CDR3 length: 11 residues. The V and J ends lost 2 bases and 10 bases respectively, with 9 bases between them. Germline CDR1 and CDR2: GTSNPN and SVGIG (reference sequence). The CDR3 spells CAWSPNYEQFF. The CDR3 nucleotides read TGTGCCTGGAGTCCTAACTACGAGCAGTTCTTC.

This clonotype was recorded many times. The V and J genes are TRBV5-5 and TRBJ2-7, with D unresolved. The CDR3 length is 12 residues. Trimming removed 2 bases from V and 6 bases from J, with 9 bases in between. Germline assignment: CDR1 SGHKS and CDR2 YYEKEE (reference sequence). CDR3 sequence reads: CASSFVEGEQYF. In DNA, the CDR3 is TGTGCCAGCAGCTTTGTAGAAGGCGAGCAGTACTTC.

This clonotype was seen at least ten times. V is TRBV4-2 and J is TRBJ1-2; D is unresolved. The germline V and J ends were trimmed by 0 bases and 0 bases, with 11 bases remaining between them. In germline, CDR1 is LGHNA, CDR2 YNFKEQ. This CDR3 contains 16 residues. This chain's CDR3 is CASSQDSLAPNYGYTF. The CDR3 DNA follows: TGTGCCAGCAGCCAAGATTCTCTGGCCCCTAACTATGGCTACACCTTC.

The sample holds many counts of this clonotype. The V and J genes are TRBV24-1 and TRBJ1-6; D is unclear. CDR1 and CDR2 from the germline V gene are KGHDR and SFDVKD. V was shortened by 2 bases and J by 14 bases, with 18 bases between the two germline ends. There are 15 residues in the CDR3. CDR3 region: CATSDSKDGRGTLHF. In nucleotides, the CDR3 is TGTGCCACCAGTGATTCCAAGGACGGACGCGGCACCCTCCACTTT.

This clonotype was seen a few times. In DNA form, the CDR3 reads TGTGCCAGCAGCCTTAACAGGGGGAGAGAAGCTTTCTTT. It is translated as CASSLNRGREAFF. The chain is built from TRBV4-2 and TRBJ1-1, with 8 bases matching TRBD1. CDR1 and CDR2 from the germline V gene are LGHNA and YNFKEQ. The CDR3 extends over 13 amino acids. The trim removed 4 bases at V and 8 bases at J, leaving 6 bases unmatched.

This clonotype was observed a handful of times. The V gene is TRBV10-3, the J gene TRBJ1-5, with D possibly being TRBD1 (5 bases). Germline values: CDR1 ENHRY, CDR2 SYGVKD. The CDR3 runs 14 residues. The ends were cut back, 2 bases at V and 7 bases at J, with 12 bases in the middle. CDR3 coding DNA: TGTGCCATCAGTGAGGGGACCCAGGGCCAGCCCCAGCATTTT. Amino acids: CAISEGTQGQPQHF.

Here the CDR3 reads CASSQTGTEETQYF. DNA for the CDR3: TGTGCCAGCAGCCAAACCGGGACGGAAGAGACCCAGTACTTC. The rearrangement joins TRBV7-2 to TRBJ2-4; D could derive from TRBD1 or TRBD2 (5 bases each). The J call may not be correct, given that the DNA end is closer to TRBJ2-5. The germline V gene has CDR1 SGHTA and CDR2 FQGNSA. The CDR3 spans 14 residues.

Ten or more counts support this clonotype. The chain joins TRBV13 to TRBJ1-2; D remains unclear. This CDR3 comprises 12 residues. Between the trimmed V and J ends, which lost 5 bases and 2 bases, there was a span of 6 bases. Germline CDR1 is PRHDT and CDR2 is FYEKMQ (reference sequence). This CDR3 reads CASSDNNYGYTF. The CDR3 nucleotides read TGTGCCAGCAGCGACAACAACTATGGCTACACCTTC.

This clonotype showed up many times. The rearrangement uses TRBV29-1 and TRBJ2-5, with D perhaps TRBD2 (7 bases). The CDR3 has 13 residues. Germline V gives CDR1 SQVTM, CDR2 ANQGSEA. The V gene lost 8 bases and the J gene lost 4 bases, with 17 bases spanning the gap. CDR3 residues: CSSRRGARETQYF. In DNA form, the CDR3 reads TGCAGCTCTCGACGGGGGGCGAGAGAGACCCAGTACTTC.

The chain has TRBV6-1 and TRBJ1-6; D is unresolved. Trimming took off 7 bases at V and 11 bases at J, with 12 bases between the two ends. The CDR3 runs to 12 residues. Germline values: CDR1 MNHNS, CDR2 SASEGT. The CDR3 DNA follows: TGTGCCAGCAAGACGGGAGAGGCACCCCTCCACTTT. Amino acid sequence: CASKTGEAPLHF.

This clonotype was detected once. V gene TRBV5-1 combines with J gene TRBJ2-7, with a tentative D call TRBD2 (6 bases). Germline V gene lookup returns CDR1 SGHRS and CDR2 YFSETQ. V was clipped by 4 bases and J by 10 bases, with 24 bases between them. The CDR3 loop spans 15 amino acids. CDR3 DNA: TGCGCCAGCAGCCCAGGACCAGGGAGGAGTGAGAGCCAGTACTTC. Translated, it gives CASSPGPGRSESQYF.

The table lists this clonotype with a count of one. The J gene is TRBJ2-4, the V gene TRBV7-9; D is uncertain. Judging by the DNA end, TRBJ2-5 fits better; the J call may be wrong. The CDR3 is 15 amino acids. Per the germline V gene, CDR1 is SEHNR and CDR2 is FQNEAQ (reference sequence). The CDR3 protein is CASSLELSTQETQYF. CDR3 nucleotide sequence: TGTGCCAGCAGCTTGGAGTTGTCTACCCAAGAGACCCAGTACTTC.

This clonotype showed up many times. The J gene is TRBJ2-7, the V gene TRBV15; TRBD1 aligns across 8 bases. This CDR3 comprises 15 residues. Per germline, CDR1 LNHNV and CDR2 YYDKDF (reference sequence). Germline trimming cut 1 base from V and 0 bases from J; bases unmatched to any gene: 2. Here the CDR3 reads CATSRAGTGSYEQYF. The CDR3 DNA reads as TGTGCCACCAGCAGAGCCGGGACAGGCTCCTACGAGCAGTACTTC. The full variable domain, in which reference TRBV15 and TRBJ2-7 provide the parts outside the CDR3, is DAMVIQNPRYQVTQFGKPVTLSCSQTLNHNVMYWYQQKSSQAPKLLFHYYDKDFNNEADTPDNFQSRRPNTSFCFLDIRSPGLGDTAMYLCATSRAGTGSYEQYFGPGTRLTVT.

This chain connects TRBV3-1 to TRBJ2-3; weak D call: TRBD2 (7 bases). V lost 1 base and J lost 5, with 13 bases in between. Germline CDR1 and CDR2: LGHDT and YNNKEL (reference sequence). This CDR3 spans 15 amino acids. The CDR3 DNA reads as TGTGCCAGCAGCCAAGTCGGGGGGCCGGGAGATACGCAGTATTTT. It is translated as CASSQVGGPGDTQYF.

This clonotype was seen many times. The chain recombines TRBV20-1 with TRBJ2-3; D could derive from TRBD1 or TRBD2 (6 bases each). CDR3 length equals 14 residues. Germline CDR1 reads DFQATT; CDR2 reads SNEGSKA (reference sequence). V was shortened by 6 bases and J by 4 bases, with 17 bases between the two germline ends. The CDR3 loop reads CSAEGGPSPDTQYF. CDR3 nucleotides: TGCAGTGCCGAGGGGGGCCCGAGCCCAGATACGCAGTATTTT.

This clonotype was counted ten times or more. The chain carries TRBV7-6 and TRBJ2-7; 10 nucleotides agree with TRBD2. Germline CDR1 is SGHVS and CDR2 is FNYEAQ. The CDR3 sequence is 15 residues long. J gave up 4 bases and V 4 bases, and 7 bases lay outside the gene matches. The CDR3 region is CASSSSGGAGYEQYF. In nucleotides, the CDR3 is TGTGCCAGCAGCTCCAGCGGGGGGGCCGGGTACGAGCAGTACTTC.

This clonotype was seen only a few times. J is TRBJ1-4 and V is TRBV3-1; no clear D gene. The CDR3 is made up of 15 amino acids. Germline CDR1 and CDR2: LGHDT and YNNKEL (reference sequence). Trimming stripped 0 bases from V and 7 bases from J, with 12 bases between. CDR3 sequence (DNA): TGTGCCAGCAGCCAAGATCAATTGGGAAGTGAAAAACTGTTTTTT. This codes for CASSQDQLGSEKLFF. The whole variable domain, remainder taken from reference TRBV3-1 and TRBJ1-4, is DTAVSQTPKYLVTQMGNDKSIKCEQNLGHDTMYWYKQDSKKFLKIMFSYNNKELIINETVPNRFSPKSPDKAHLNLHINSLELGDSAVYFCASSQDQLGSEKLFFGSGTQLSVL.

Ten or more counts support this clonotype. The chain links TRBV4-1 to TRBJ1-2; 7 nucleotides align to TRBD1. The CDR3 length is 15 residues. Per germline, CDR1 MGHRA and CDR2 YSYEKL. The V segment lost 3 bases and the J segment 4 bases; nucleotides outside the gene matches: 8. The CDR3 sequence: CASSHPTGSGYGYTF. Written as DNA, the CDR3 is TGCGCCAGCAGCCACCCGACAGGGTCGGGCTATGGCTACACCTTC.

In regard to this clonotype: A read error is possible here, since a much larger clone lies one base away. The chain links TRBV7-9 to TRBJ1-2; D not resolved. The CDR3 loop spans 13 amino acids. CDR1 is SEHNR and CDR2 is FQNEAQ in the germline V gene (reference sequence). The CDR3: CASSDRTGTGCTF. For the CDR3, the DNA is TGTGCCAGCAGCGACCGGACCGGAACGGGCTGCACCTTC.

J is TRBJ2-6 and V is TRBV30, with D tentatively TRBD1 or TRBD2 (5 bases each). Trimming left V 5 bases short and J 4 bases short, with 12 bases between. This CDR3 has 14 residues. Looked up from germline, CDR1 is GTSNPN and CDR2 is SVGIG (reference sequence). The CDR3 bases are TGTGCCTGGGGACGGGGCCTAGGGGCCAACGTCCTGACTTTC. This gives the protein CAWGRGLGANVLTF.

The rearrangement joins TRBV4-1 to TRBJ2-2; 7 bases map to TRBD1. This CDR3 has 16 residues. With 7 bases clipped from V and 2 bases from J, the junction kept 10 bases outside the gene matches. Germline CDR1 MGHRA, CDR2 YSYEKL. The DNA for the CDR3 is TGCGCCAGCACCCTTGGATGGGACAGAAACACCGGGGAGCTGTTTTTT. Its translation: CASTLGWDRNTGELFF.

This clonotype was observed a single time. The gene calls are TRBV12-3 or TRBV12-4 and TRBJ2-5; D call uncertain. The DNA end favors TRBJ2-7, so the J call may be wrong. The CDR3 covers 14 residues. CDR3 bases: TGTGCCAGCAGCCTCCAGCCTCTCGGCGCCGAGCAGTACTTC. Its protein product is CASSLQPLGAEQYF.

This clonotype was seen repeatedly, ten times or more. The genes are TRBV9 and TRBJ2-1, with 9 bases matching TRBD1. This CDR3 has 16 amino acids. The germline V gene encodes CDR1 SGDLS and CDR2 YYNGEE. Unmatched junction bases numbered 11, after V lost 7 bases and J lost 3 bases. The CDR3 sequence is CASSPSGQGLYNEQFF. The DNA of the CDR3 is TGTGCCAGCTCCCCTTCGGGACAGGGACTCTACAATGAGCAGTTCTTC.

The CDR3 nucleotides read TGCGCCAGCAGCTTGAGGGCAGAGTGGGATGAGCAGTTCTTC. Translation gives CASSLRAEWDEQFF. The chain employs TRBV5-1 and TRBJ2-1, with no clear D. The CDR3 extends over 14 amino acids. CDR1 SGHRS and CDR2 YFSETQ come from the germline V gene. V was trimmed by 1 base and J by 8 bases, leaving 13 bases between them.